The next 2 T cell receptor beta chains were all read from a single sample in a study of CD8+ T cells in alopecia areata. The treatment denotes: oral pan-JAK inhibitor, 5-10 mg twice daily. As the sequencing template, cDNA was produced by extracting RNA and reverse transcribing it. Data came from immunoSEQ multiplex PCR; TCRdb stores just in-frame clones and leaves some out. This repertoire shows some 170,000 clones, roughly 60% found once; its top ten account for 16%. The starting material was CD4+ T cells sorted from blood, obtained at approximately week 60, from a patient treated with tofacitinib. The receptors here all came from a human donor with alopecia areata.

The chain is built from TRBV2 and TRBJ2-7, with 9 bases lining up with TRBD1. Trimming at V came to 5 bases and at J to 4 bases, leaving 9 bases not matched to a gene. CDR3 length: 15 amino acids. Germline lookup yields CDR1 SNHLY and CDR2 FYNNEI. For the CDR3, the DNA is TGTGCCAGCAGTCCGCCGGACAGGGGTAATTACGAGCAGTACTTC. Protein sequence: CASSPPDRGNYEQYF.

V usage is TRBV30 and J usage is TRBJ1-2; no firm D call. This CDR3 is built from 10 residues. The V and J ends lost 2 bases and 2 bases respectively, with 0 bases between them. Germline CDR1 and CDR2: GTSNPN and SVGIG (reference sequence). The CDR3 sequence: CAWSNYGYTF. The CDR3 bases are TGTGCCTGGAGTAACTATGGCTACACCTTC.